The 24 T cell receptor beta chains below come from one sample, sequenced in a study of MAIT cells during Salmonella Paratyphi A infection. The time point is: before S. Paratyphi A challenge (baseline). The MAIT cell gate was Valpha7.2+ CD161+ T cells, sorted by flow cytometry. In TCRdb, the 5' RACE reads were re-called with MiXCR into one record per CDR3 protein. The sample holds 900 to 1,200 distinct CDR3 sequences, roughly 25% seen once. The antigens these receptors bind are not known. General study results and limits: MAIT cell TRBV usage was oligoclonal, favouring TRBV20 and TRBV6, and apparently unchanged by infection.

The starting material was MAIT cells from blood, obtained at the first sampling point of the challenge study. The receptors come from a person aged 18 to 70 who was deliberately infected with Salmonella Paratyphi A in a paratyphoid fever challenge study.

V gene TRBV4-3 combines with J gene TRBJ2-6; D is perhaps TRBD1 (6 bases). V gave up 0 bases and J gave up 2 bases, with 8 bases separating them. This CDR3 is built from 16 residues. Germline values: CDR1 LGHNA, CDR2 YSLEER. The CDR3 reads CASSQDEGAGANVLTF. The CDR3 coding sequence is TGCGCCAGCAGCCAAGATGAGGGGGCTGGGGCCAACGTCCTGACTTTC.

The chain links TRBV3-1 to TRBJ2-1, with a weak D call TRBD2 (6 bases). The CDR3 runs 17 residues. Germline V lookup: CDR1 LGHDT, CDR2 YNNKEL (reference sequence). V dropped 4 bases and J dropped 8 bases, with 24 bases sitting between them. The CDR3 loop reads CASSPSGREAAVDEQFF. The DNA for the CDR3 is TGTGCCAGCAGCCCCTCCGGAAGGGAGGCCGCAGTGGATGAGCAGTTCTTC.

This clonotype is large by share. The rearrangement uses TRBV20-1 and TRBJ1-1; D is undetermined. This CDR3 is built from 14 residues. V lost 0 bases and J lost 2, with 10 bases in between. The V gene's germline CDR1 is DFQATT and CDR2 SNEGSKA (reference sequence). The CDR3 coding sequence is TGCAGTGCTAGAGAATCTGACATCAACACTGAAGCTTTCTTT. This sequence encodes CSARESDINTEAFF.

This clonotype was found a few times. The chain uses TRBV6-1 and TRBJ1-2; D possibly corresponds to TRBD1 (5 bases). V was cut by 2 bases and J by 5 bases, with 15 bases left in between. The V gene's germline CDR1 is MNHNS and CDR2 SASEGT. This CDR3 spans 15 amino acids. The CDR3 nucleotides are TGTGCCAGCAGTGAATGGACGACAGACTCTTATGGCTACACCTTC. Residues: CASSEWTTDSYGYTF.

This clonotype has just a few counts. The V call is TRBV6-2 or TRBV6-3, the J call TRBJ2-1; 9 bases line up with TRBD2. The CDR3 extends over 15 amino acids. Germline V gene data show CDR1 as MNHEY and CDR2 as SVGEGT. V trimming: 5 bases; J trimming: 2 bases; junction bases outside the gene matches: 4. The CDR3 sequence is CASSASGETYNEQFF. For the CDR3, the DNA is TGTGCCAGCAGTGCTAGCGGGGAGACCTACAATGAGCAGTTCTTC.

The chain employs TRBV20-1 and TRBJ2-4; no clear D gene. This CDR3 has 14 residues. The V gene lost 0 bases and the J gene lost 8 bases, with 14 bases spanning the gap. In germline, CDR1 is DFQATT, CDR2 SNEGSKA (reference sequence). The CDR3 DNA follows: TGCAGTGCTAGAGATCTCGGCCCGTCGGACATTCAGTACTTC. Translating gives CSARDLGPSDIQYF.

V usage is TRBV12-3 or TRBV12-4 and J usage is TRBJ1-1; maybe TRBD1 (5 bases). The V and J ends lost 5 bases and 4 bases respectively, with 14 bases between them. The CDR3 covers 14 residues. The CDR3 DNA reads TGTGCCAGCAGTCGCCCCAGGGCTGTCACTGAAGCTTTCTTT. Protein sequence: CASSRPRAVTEAFF.

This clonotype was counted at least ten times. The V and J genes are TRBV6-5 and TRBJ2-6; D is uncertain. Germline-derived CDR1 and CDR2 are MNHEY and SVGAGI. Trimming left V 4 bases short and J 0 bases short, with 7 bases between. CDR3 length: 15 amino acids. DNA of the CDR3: TGTGCCAGCAGTTCTGGGTTCTCTGGGGCCAACGTCCTGACTTTC. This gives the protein CASSSGFSGANVLTF.

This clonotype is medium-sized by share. CDR3 in DNA: TGTGCCAGCAGCCAAGTGGGGGGGACCGCGGGTGGTGATACGCAGTATTTT. Translating gives CASSQVGGTAGGDTQYF. V usage is TRBV4-2 and J usage is TRBJ2-3, with TRBD2 matching 7 bases. The CDR3 extends over 17 amino acids. From germline, CDR1 is LGHNA and CDR2 YNFKEQ. The junction had 13 bases not matched to a gene; V was cut back by 1 base and J by 6 bases.

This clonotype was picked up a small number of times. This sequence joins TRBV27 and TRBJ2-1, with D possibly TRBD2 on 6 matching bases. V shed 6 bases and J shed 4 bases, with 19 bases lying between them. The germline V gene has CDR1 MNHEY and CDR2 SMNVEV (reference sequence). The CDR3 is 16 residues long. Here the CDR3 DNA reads TGTGCCAGCAGCCAAGGCGGGGTCGAGGGGTACAATGAGCAGTTCTTC. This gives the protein CASSQGGVEGYNEQFF.

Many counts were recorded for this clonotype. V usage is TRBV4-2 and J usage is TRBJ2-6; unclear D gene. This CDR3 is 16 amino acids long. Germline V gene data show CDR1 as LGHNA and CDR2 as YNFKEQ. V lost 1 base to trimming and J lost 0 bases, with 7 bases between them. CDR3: CASSQGGSSGANVLTF. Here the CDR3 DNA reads TGTGCCAGCAGCCAAGGGGGTAGCTCTGGGGCCAACGTCCTGACTTTC.

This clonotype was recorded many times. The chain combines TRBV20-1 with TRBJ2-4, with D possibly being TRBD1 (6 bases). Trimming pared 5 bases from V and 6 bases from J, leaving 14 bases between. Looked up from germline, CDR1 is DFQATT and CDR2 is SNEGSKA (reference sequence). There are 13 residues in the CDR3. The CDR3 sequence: CSAPRTEANIQYF. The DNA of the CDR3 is TGCAGTGCTCCAAGGACAGAAGCAAACATTCAGTACTTC.

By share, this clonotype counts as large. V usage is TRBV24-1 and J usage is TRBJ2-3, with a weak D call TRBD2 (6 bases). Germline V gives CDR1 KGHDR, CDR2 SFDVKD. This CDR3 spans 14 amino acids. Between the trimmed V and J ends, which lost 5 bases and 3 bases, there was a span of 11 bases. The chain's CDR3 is CATSGGRETDTQYF. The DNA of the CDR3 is TGTGCCACCAGTGGGGGTCGGGAGACAGATACGCAGTATTTT.

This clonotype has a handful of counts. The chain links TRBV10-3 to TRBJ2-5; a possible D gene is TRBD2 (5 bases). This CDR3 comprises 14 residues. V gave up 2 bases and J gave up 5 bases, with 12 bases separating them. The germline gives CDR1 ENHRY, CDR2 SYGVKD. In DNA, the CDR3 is TGTGCCATCAGTGAGGGGTCTAGCAGTGAGACCCAGTACTTC. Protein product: CAISEGSSSETQYF.

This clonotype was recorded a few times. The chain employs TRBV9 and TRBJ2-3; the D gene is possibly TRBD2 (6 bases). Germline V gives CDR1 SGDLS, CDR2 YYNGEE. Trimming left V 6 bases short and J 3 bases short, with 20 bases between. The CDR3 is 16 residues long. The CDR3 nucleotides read TGTGCCAGCACCCAGAGGATTGGCGGGGCTACAGATACGCAGTATTTT. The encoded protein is CASTQRIGGATDTQYF.

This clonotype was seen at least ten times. CDR3 in DNA: TGTGCCAGCAGTGAGGGCAGGGGGCACACAGATACGCAGTATTTT. Residues: CASSEGRGHTDTQYF. The V call is TRBV6-4, the J call TRBJ2-3, with 8 bases aligning to TRBD1. V dropped 3 bases and J dropped 2; count of bases not matched to a gene: 4. This CDR3 has 15 residues. Germline V CDR1 and CDR2: MRHNA, SNTAGT.

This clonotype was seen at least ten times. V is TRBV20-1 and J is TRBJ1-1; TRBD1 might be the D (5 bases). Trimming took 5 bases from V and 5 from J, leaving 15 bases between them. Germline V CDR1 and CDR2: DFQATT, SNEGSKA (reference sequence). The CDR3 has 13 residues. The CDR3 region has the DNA TGCAGTGCTCCGCGAGGGGAGGGAACTGAAGCTTTCTTT. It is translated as CSAPRGEGTEAFF.

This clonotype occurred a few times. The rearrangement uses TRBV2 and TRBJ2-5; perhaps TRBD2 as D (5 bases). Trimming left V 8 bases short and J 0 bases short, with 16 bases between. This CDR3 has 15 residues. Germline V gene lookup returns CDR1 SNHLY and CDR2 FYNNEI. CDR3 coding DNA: TGTGCCAGCTTGGGGAGAAACCCCGACCAAGAGACCCAGTACTTC. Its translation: CASLGRNPDQETQYF.

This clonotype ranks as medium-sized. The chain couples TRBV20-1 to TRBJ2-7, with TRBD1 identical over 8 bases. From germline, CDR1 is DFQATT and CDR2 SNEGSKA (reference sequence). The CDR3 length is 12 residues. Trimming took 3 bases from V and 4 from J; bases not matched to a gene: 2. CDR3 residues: CSARDREYEQYF. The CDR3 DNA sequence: TGCAGTGCTAGGGACAGGGAATACGAGCAGTACTTC.

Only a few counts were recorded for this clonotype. The CDR3 region has the DNA TGCGCCAGCAGCCCCACGGGGGAGGGCGGGGCAGATACGCAGTATTTT. Protein product: CASSPTGEGGADTQYF. The chain links TRBV4-3 to TRBJ2-3; the match to TRBD2 covers 7 bases. Germline-derived CDR1 and CDR2 are LGHNA and YSLEER. V trimming: 4 bases; J trimming: 4 bases; junction bases outside the gene matches: 11. The CDR3 is 16 residues long.

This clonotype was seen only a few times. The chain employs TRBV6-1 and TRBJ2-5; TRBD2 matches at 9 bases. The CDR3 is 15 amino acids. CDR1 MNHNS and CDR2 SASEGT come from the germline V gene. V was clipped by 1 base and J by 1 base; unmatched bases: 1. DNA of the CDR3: TGTGCCAGCAGTGAAGAAGCGGGGGGCCAAGAGACCCAGTACTTC. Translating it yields CASSEEAGGQETQYF.

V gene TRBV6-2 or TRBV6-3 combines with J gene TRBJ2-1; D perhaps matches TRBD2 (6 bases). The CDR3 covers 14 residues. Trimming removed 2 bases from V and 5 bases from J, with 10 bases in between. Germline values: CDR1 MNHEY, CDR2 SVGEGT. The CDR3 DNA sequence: TGTGCCAGCAGTTACCCGGGAGACCACAATGAGCAGTTCTTC. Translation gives CASSYPGDHNEQFF.

The CDR3 loop reads CSAKRPEEGLRETQYF. Written as DNA, the CDR3 is TGCAGTGCCAAGCGGCCGGAGGAAGGGTTGAGAGAGACCCAGTACTTC. The chain joins TRBV20-1 to TRBJ2-5; tentatively, D is TRBD2 (5 bases). Per germline, CDR1 DFQATT and CDR2 SNEGSKA (reference sequence). Trimming stripped 6 bases from V and 4 bases from J, with 24 bases between. The CDR3 has 16 amino acids.

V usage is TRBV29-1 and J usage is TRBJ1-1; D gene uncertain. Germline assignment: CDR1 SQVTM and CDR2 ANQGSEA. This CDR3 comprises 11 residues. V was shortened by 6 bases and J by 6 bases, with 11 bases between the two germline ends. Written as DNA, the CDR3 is TGCAGCGTAGTTCCGGGATCTGAAGCTTTCTTT. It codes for CSVVPGSEAFF.